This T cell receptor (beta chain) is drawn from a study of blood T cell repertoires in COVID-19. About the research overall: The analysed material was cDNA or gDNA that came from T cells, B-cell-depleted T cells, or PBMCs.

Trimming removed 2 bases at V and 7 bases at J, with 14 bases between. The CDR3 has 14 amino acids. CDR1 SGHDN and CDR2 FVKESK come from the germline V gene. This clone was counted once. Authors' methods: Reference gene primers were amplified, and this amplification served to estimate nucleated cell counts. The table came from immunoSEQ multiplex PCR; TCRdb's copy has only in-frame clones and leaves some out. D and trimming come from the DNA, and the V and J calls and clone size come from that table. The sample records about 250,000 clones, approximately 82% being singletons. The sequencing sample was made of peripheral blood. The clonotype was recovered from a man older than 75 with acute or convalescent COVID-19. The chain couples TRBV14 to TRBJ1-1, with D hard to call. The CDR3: CASSQLSGRGEAFF. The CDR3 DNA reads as TGTGCCAGCAGCCAACTTTCGGGGAGAGGTGAAGCTTTCTTT.